This T cell receptor (beta chain) appears in the sequencing data of a study of blood T cells in healthy people across ages. To note about this clonotype: No antigen is known for it.

Points from the study as a whole: Compared with aged donors, long-lived donors showed fewer expanded clones, suggesting selection.

CDR3 size: 13 residues. CDR1 is MNHNY and CDR2 is SVGAGI in the germline V gene (reference sequence). V lost 8 bases, J lost 2 bases, and 12 bases lay in between. With a J-beta primer mix and a sample-barcoded 5' primer, a second PCR ran about 6 to 11 cycles. The template-switch adaptor was a 5' adaptor with 12 random nucleotides. It tagged each cDNA molecule. TCRdb re-derived calls from the 5' RACE reads in MiXCR, one entry per CDR3 protein. The sample carries 650,000 or so distinct CDR3 sequences, roughly half recorded once. Sample: blood. The sequence was collected from a woman of 80 years or more in good health. The rearrangement uses TRBV6-6 and TRBJ1-2; D is unclear. The CDR3 bases are TGTGCCAGCTCCTACGGCCCGAACTATGGCTACACCTTC. It yields the protein CASSYGPNYGYTF.